Described below is a single TCR beta chain sequence and its context. Per the study methods: The authors estimated nucleated cell counts from reference gene primer amplification. Generated by immunoSEQ multiplex PCR, the TCRdb table keeps only in-frame clones and is missing some. V, J and clone size derive from that table, while D and trimming were established from the DNA sequence. This sample has about 140,000 clones, with approximately 83% found just once. These data come from a study of blood T cell repertoires in COVID-19. Study-wide context: T cells, B-cell-depleted T cells, or PBMCs supplied cDNA or gDNA.

The CDR3 spans 15 residues. Trimming took off 6 bases at V and 5 bases at J, with 17 bases between the two ends. In germline, CDR1 is LGHNT, CDR2 FRNRAP. Sequencing was carried out using peripheral blood. J is TRBJ1-5 and V is TRBV12-5; possibly TRBD1 for D (5 bases). The receptor was derived from a woman aged 55-70 years with acute or convalescent COVID-19. CDR3 residues: CASGPNPGVDQPQHF. DNA of the CDR3: TGTGCTAGTGGCCCGAATCCGGGGGTGGATCAGCCCCAGCATTTT.